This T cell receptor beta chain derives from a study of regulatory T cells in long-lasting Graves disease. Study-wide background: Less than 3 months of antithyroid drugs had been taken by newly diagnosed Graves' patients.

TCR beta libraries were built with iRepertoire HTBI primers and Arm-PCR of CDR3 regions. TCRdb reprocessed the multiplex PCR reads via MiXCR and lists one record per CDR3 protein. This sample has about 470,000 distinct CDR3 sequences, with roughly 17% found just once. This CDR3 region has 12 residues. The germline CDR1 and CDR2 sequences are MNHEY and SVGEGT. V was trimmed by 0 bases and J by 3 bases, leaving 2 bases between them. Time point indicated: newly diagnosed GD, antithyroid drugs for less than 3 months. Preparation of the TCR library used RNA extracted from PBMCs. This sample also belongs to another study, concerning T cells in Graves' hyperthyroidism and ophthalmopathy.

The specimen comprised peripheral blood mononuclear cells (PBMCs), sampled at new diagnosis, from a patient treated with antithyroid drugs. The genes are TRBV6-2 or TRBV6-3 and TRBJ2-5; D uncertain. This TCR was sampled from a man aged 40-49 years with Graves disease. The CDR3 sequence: CASSYSKETQYF. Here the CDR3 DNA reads TGTGCCAGCAGTTACTCGAAAGAGACCCAGTACTTC.